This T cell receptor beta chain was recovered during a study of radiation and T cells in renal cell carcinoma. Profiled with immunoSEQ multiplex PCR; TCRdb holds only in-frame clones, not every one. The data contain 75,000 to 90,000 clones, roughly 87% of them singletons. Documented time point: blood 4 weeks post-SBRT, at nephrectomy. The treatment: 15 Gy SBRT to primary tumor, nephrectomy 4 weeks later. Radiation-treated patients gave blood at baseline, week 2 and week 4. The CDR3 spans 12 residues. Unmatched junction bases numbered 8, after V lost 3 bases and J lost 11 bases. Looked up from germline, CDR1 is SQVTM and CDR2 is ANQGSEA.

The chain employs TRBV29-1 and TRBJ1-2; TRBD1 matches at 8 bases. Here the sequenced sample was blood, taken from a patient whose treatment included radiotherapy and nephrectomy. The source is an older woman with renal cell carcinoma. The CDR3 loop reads CSVDGQGVPYTF. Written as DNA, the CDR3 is TGCAGCGTTGACGGACAGGGCGTCCCTTACACCTTC.